This T cell receptor beta chain derives from a study of T cells in narcolepsy. Study at large: Donors had narcolepsy type 1 or type 2, or were healthy controls. General study findings and limits: No autoreactive T cell clone sequences appeared in some memory CD4+ repertoires. Healthy controls reportedly lacked the autoreactive clonotypes serially found in patients' blood. HCRT-specific and TRIB2-specific autoreactive clonotypes appeared among same-patient CSF and blood CD4+ clonotypes.

The CDR3 spans 16 residues. Germline assignment: CDR1 LGHNA and CDR2 YNFKEQ. V shed 1 base and J 4 bases; nucleotides not matched to a gene: 8. Concerning this clone: The antigen is undetermined.

Clones were sequenced by immunoSEQ multiplex PCR, and TCRdb holds only the in-frame ones, with some missing. The table shows 28,000 or so clones, with about four fifths occurring only once. Specimen: CD45RA- memory CD4+ T cells from PBMCs. The TCR was taken from a human donor with narcolepsy. The chain links TRBV4-2 to TRBJ2-5, with 8 bases that match TRBD2. The CDR3 coding sequence is TGTGCCAGCAGCCAAGGGGCGGGGGGAGTGGTAGAGACCCAGTACTTC. It specifies CASSQGAGGVVETQYF.